These 28 T cell receptor beta chains were all obtained from the same sample, sequenced in a study of blood T cell repertoires in COVID-19 (TCRdb year 2020). Receptor libraries were prepared by the immunoSEQ multiplex PCR assay. TCRdb obtained this table from immuneACCESS and retained in-frame rearrangements with V and J assigned. These tables miss some clones; where compared with another copy, unresolved V genes account for less than half of the shortfall, and the remainder is unexplained. Here the sample has about 89,000 clones; approximately 80% occur a single time. Together, the top ten hold almost 50% of the sample. The source material was peripheral blood. The source of these receptors is a human donor in a cohort sampled during active COVID-19.

The rearrangement joins TRBV7-2 to TRBJ2-2; TRBD2 is a possible D gene (6 bases). From germline, CDR1 is SGHTA and CDR2 FQGNSA. V gave up 2 bases and J gave up 7 bases, with 14 bases separating them. There are 15 residues in the CDR3. The CDR3 DNA reads as TGTGCCAGCAGCTTATTGTCGGGAGTGGGCGGGGAGCTGTTTTTT. As protein: CASSLLSGVGGELFF.

The genes are TRBV28 and TRBJ2-2, with 7 bases matching TRBD2. CDR3 length: 15 residues. CDR1 and CDR2 from the germline V gene are MDHEN and SYDVKM. V was pared by 6 bases and J by 1 base, with 5 bases of the junction left unmatched. The CDR3 sequence: CASSPSGMNTGELFF. CDR3 DNA sequence: TGTGCCAGCAGCCCCAGCGGGATGAACACCGGGGAGCTGTTTTTT.

The chain combines TRBV11-3 with TRBJ1-5; D call uncertain. CDR1 and CDR2 (germline): SGHNT, YENEEA. The V gene lost 1 base and the J gene lost 3 bases, with 13 bases spanning the gap. The CDR3 extends over 16 amino acids. CDR3 nucleotides: TGTGCCAGCAGCTTAGGCCGAGGCATTATCAATCAGCCCCAGCATTTT. Protein sequence: CASSLGRGIINQPQHF.

The chain carries TRBV5-1 and TRBJ1-6; 9 bases align to TRBD1. Trimming took 4 bases from V and 10 from J; bases not matched to a gene: 15. Looked up from germline, CDR1 is SGHRS and CDR2 is YFSETQ. CDR3 length: 17 amino acids. The CDR3 DNA follows: TGCGCCAGCAGCGAAGGCCCCGGGACAGGGTTTGGATCACCCCTCCACTTT. Its translation: CASSEGPGTGFGSPLHF.

The chain has TRBV30 and TRBJ1-6; no firm D call. CDR1 and CDR2 (germline): GTSNPN, SVGIG (reference sequence). Trimming removed 3 bases at V and 10 bases at J, with 13 bases between. CDR3 length: 13 amino acids. The CDR3: CAWRGHAGSPLHF. As DNA, the CDR3 is TGTGCCTGGAGAGGGCACGCGGGGTCACCCCTCCACTTT.

This clone was found a few times. The gene calls are TRBV28 and TRBJ1-1; possibly TRBD1 for D (5 bases). Per germline, CDR1 MDHEN and CDR2 SYDVKM. This CDR3 has 12 amino acids. Trimming cost V 9 bases and J 7 bases, with 15 bases left between them. The CDR3 sequence: CASFLATGEAFF. The CDR3 DNA reads TGTGCCAGTTTTCTGGCTACAGGTGAAGCTTTCTTT.

The rearrangement joins TRBV27 to TRBJ2-4; D perhaps matches TRBD1 (6 bases). The CDR3 covers 17 residues. Germline V gives CDR1 MNHEY, CDR2 SMNVEV (reference sequence). V lost 5 bases, J lost 0 bases, and 17 bases lay in between. Written as DNA, the CDR3 is TGTGCCAGCAGTCCTACAGGGAGAAGTCTAGCCAAAAACATTCAGTACTTC. This gives the protein CASSPTGRSLAKNIQYF.

The V call is TRBV9, the J call TRBJ2-1; 9 bases agree with TRBD2. In germline, CDR1 is SGDLS, CDR2 YYNGEE. There are 15 residues in the CDR3. The ends lost 3 bases at V and 3 bases at J; junction bases unmatched: 4. CDR3 DNA: TGTGCCAGCAGCGCCAGCGGGAGGTACTACAATGAGCAGTTCTTC. The encoded protein is CASSASGRYYNEQFF.

V and J are TRBV14 and TRBJ2-7; TRBD1 might be the D (6 bases). Trimming took off 3 bases at V and 3 bases at J, with 18 bases between the two ends. Germline CDR1 SGHDN, CDR2 FVKESK. The CDR3 is made up of 16 amino acids. The CDR3 region is CASSHKGDNQNYEQYF. CDR3 sequence (DNA): TGTGCCAGCAGCCATAAGGGGGACAATCAAAACTACGAGCAGTACTTC.

The chain employs TRBV5-1 and TRBJ2-1; maybe TRBD1 (6 bases). The length of the CDR3 is 17 residues. V was trimmed by 2 bases and J by 0 bases, leaving 15 bases between them. Looked up from germline, CDR1 is SGHRS and CDR2 is YFSETQ. For the CDR3, the DNA is TGCGCCAGCAGCTTTCCACAAACAGGGAGCTCCTACAATGAGCAGTTCTTC. Its protein product is CASSFPQTGSSYNEQFF.

V and J are TRBV5-4 and TRBJ2-5; possible D gene TRBD1, 5 bases. The CDR3 length is 13 residues. The V gene's germline CDR1 is SGHNT and CDR2 YYREEE (reference sequence). V lost 2 bases and J 5 bases, leaving 10 bases between the germline ends. The CDR3 nucleotides are TGTGCCAGCAGCTTAGGGGCGAGGGAGACCCAGTACTTC. This encodes CASSLGARETQYF.

This sequence joins TRBV7-2 and TRBJ1-4; 9 nucleotides align to TRBD1. Trimming took 4 bases from V and 7 from J; bases not matched to a gene: 4. The CDR3 spans 14 residues. Germline lookup yields CDR1 SGHTA and CDR2 FQGNSA. The CDR3 region has the DNA TGTGCCAGCAGCTACGGGACAGGGTCTGAAAAACTGTTTTTT. Protein product: CASSYGTGSEKLFF.

The chain joins TRBV19 to TRBJ2-1, with 12 bases fitting TRBD2. V gave up 3 bases and J gave up 8 bases; unmatched junction bases: 8. This CDR3 has 16 residues. CDR1 is LNHDA, CDR2 SQIVND, per germline (reference sequence). CDR3 sequence (DNA): TGTGCCAGTAGTATCAATAGACTAGCGGGAGAGGATGAGCAGTTCTTC. Protein sequence: CASSINRLAGEDEQFF.

The V gene is TRBV7-2, the J gene TRBJ2-7; 7 nucleotides match TRBD1. J gave up 3 bases and V 5 bases, and 7 bases lay outside the gene matches. There are 14 residues in the CDR3. Germline V gene data show CDR1 as SGHTA and CDR2 as FQGNSA. The CDR3 bases are TGTGCCAGCAGCCCGTGGGGACAGAACTACGAGCAGTACTTC. Amino acid sequence: CASSPWGQNYEQYF.

This CDR3 is CASSVEGRAGRETQYF. The DNA of the CDR3 is TGTGCCAGCAGTGTTGAAGGGAGGGCCGGTCGGGAGACCCAGTACTTC. This chain connects TRBV2 to TRBJ2-5; 7 bases line up with TRBD2. CDR3 length equals 16 residues. The germline V gene has CDR1 SNHLY and CDR2 FYNNEI. V gave up 4 bases and J gave up 5 bases; unmatched junction bases: 13.

This clone showed up just once. The chain joins TRBV18 to TRBJ2-5; no clear D. CDR1 is KGHSH and CDR2 is LQKENI in the germline V gene. The CDR3 is 13 residues long. Trimming stripped 2 bases from V and 3 bases from J, with 7 bases between. Written as DNA, the CDR3 is TGTGCCAGCTCACCAGTACGGGAAGAGACCCAGTACTTC. Amino acid sequence: CASSPVREETQYF. The entire variable domain, with the rest obtained from reference TRBV18 and TRBJ2-5, is as follows: NAGVMQNPRHLVRRRGQEARLRCSPMKGHSHVYWYRQLPEEGLKFMVYLQKENIIDESGMPKERFSAEFPKEGPSILRIQQVVRGDSAAYFCASSPVREETQYFGPGTRLLVL.

The chain joins TRBV2 to TRBJ2-1; TRBD2 agrees at 7 bases. CDR1 is SNHLY, CDR2 FYNNEI, per germline. The CDR3 runs 15 residues. The V gene end was trimmed by 4 bases and the J gene end by 8 bases; junction bases not matched to a gene: 11. CDR3 loop: CASSATSLRAHEQFF. CDR3 DNA: TGTGCCAGCAGTGCGACTAGCCTGAGGGCCCATGAGCAGTTCTTC. The complete variable domain, with remaining parts taken from reference TRBV2 and TRBJ2-1, reads EPEVTQTPSHQVTQMGQEVILRCVPISNHLYFYWYRQILGQKVEFLVSFYNNEISEKSEIFDDQFSVERPDGSNFTLKIRSTKLEDSAMYFCASSATSLRAHEQFFGPGTRLTVL.

V gene TRBV28 combines with J gene TRBJ1-1; D remains ambiguous. Trimming removed 3 bases at V and 2 bases at J, with 10 bases between. Germline assignment: CDR1 MDHEN and CDR2 SYDVKM. This CDR3 has 14 residues. CDR3 region: CASSFLQANTEAFF. In DNA, the CDR3 is TGTGCCAGCAGTTTCCTCCAAGCTAACACTGAAGCTTTCTTT.

The chain recombines TRBV18 with TRBJ1-1; D not resolved. Per germline, CDR1 KGHSH and CDR2 LQKENI. The CDR3 sequence is 13 residues long. The V gene lost 1 base and the J gene lost 4 bases, with 7 bases spanning the gap. As DNA, the CDR3 is TGTGCCAGCTCACCACGGGCCGGCACTGAAGCTTTCTTT. This translates into CASSPRAGTEAFF.

This rearrangement joins TRBV11-1 to TRBJ2-3; D perhaps matches TRBD1 (5 bases). There are 16 residues in the CDR3. Germline CDR1 reads SGHAT; CDR2 reads FQDESV (reference sequence). Trimming took off 5 bases at V and 6 bases at J, with 21 bases between the two ends. CDR3: CASSPGWGTHRDTQYF. Written as DNA, the CDR3 is TGTGCCAGCAGCCCAGGGTGGGGCACCCATCGTGATACGCAGTATTTT.

The CDR3 region is CASSRTVYGYTF. The CDR3 bases are TGTGCCAGCAGCCGAACAGTCTATGGCTACACCTTC. The genes are TRBV3-1 (or the pseudogene TRBV3-2) and TRBJ1-2; D remains unclear. V was pared by 4 bases and J by 4 bases, with 7 bases between. This CDR3 is built from 12 residues. In germline, CDR1 is LGHDT, CDR2 YNNKEL (reference sequence).

This chain connects TRBV5-1 to TRBJ1-1; 7 bases are shared with TRBD1. CDR1 SGHRS and CDR2 YFSETQ come from the germline V gene. Trimming cost V 4 bases and J 0 bases; bases outside gene matches: 9. The CDR3 is 16 amino acids. Written as DNA, the CDR3 is TGCGCCAGCAGCGGGCTCGAAAGGGGGCTGAACACTGAAGCTTTCTTT. Residues: CASSGLERGLNTEAFF.

This clone is a singleton in its sample. The chain has TRBV7-9 and TRBJ1-2; 7 nucleotides align to TRBD1. The germline V gene encodes CDR1 SEHNR and CDR2 FQNEAQ (reference sequence). This CDR3 is 15 amino acids long. Trimming cost V 1 base and J 0 bases; bases outside gene matches: 2. CDR3 region: CASSLGTGANYGYTF. CDR3 sequence (DNA): TGTGCCAGCAGCTTAGGGACAGGAGCTAACTATGGCTACACCTTC. Full variable domain (rest looked up from reference TRBV7-9 and TRBJ1-2): DTGVSQNPRHKITKRGQNVTFRCDPISEHNRLYWYRQTLGQGPEFLTYFQNEAQLEKSRLLSDRFSAERPKGSFSTLEIQRTEQGDSAMYLCASSLGTGANYGYTFGSGTRLTVV.

The chain joins TRBV7-2 to TRBJ2-5; 9 bases line up with TRBD1. Trimming removed 5 bases from V and 4 bases from J; junction bases left unmatched: 8. The CDR3 has 15 residues. CDR1 is SGHTA, CDR2 FQGNSA, per germline. CDR3 sequence: CASSPDRGMGETQYF. The CDR3 nucleotides read TGTGCCAGCAGCCCCGACAGGGGGATGGGAGAGACCCAGTACTTC.

This chain joins TRBV5-4 and TRBJ1-4, with D uncertain. CDR1 is SGHNT and CDR2 is YYREEE in the germline V gene (reference sequence). CDR3 length: 16 amino acids. Trimming removed 0 bases from V and 4 bases from J, with 13 bases in between. The CDR3 DNA follows: TGTGCCAGCAGCTTGGGTGGCCAGGCCTATAATGAAAAACTGTTTTTT. It encodes CASSLGGQAYNEKLFF. The variable domain in full, with the rest retrieved from reference TRBV5-4 and TRBJ1-4, is ETGVTQSPTHLIKTRGQQVTLRCSSQSGHNTVSWYQQALGQGPQFIFQYYREEENGRGNFPPRFSGLQFPNYSSELNVNALELDDSALYLCASSLGGQAYNEKLFFGSGTQLSVL.

The chain couples TRBV7-3 to TRBJ2-3; 15 bases match TRBD2. The CDR3 length is 16 residues. CDR1 is SGHTA, CDR2 FQGTGA, per germline. V lost 5 bases and J lost 3; bases outside the gene matches: 3. The chain's CDR3 is CASSPGTSGGTDTQYF. The CDR3 coding sequence is TGTGCCAGCAGCCCGGGGACTAGCGGGGGGACAGATACGCAGTATTTT.

A few counts support this clone. The chain couples TRBV7-8 to TRBJ2-1; the D is unclear. V lost 5 bases and J lost 5, with 7 bases in between. Germline V gives CDR1 SGHVS, CDR2 FQNEAQ. This CDR3 has 12 amino acids. The CDR3 is CASSLTDNEQFF. CDR3 DNA: TGTGCCAGCAGCCTCACAGACAATGAGCAGTTCTTC.

The chain's CDR3 is CASSRDRDRGGGELFF. CDR3 nucleotides: TGTGCCAGCAGCCGAGACCGGGACAGGGGAGGTGGGGAGCTGTTTTTT. The V call is TRBV4-2, the J call TRBJ2-2; TRBD1 matches 10 bases. Germline CDR1 LGHNA, CDR2 YNFKEQ. The ends lost 4 bases at V and 8 bases at J; junction bases unmatched: 10. This CDR3 spans 16 amino acids.